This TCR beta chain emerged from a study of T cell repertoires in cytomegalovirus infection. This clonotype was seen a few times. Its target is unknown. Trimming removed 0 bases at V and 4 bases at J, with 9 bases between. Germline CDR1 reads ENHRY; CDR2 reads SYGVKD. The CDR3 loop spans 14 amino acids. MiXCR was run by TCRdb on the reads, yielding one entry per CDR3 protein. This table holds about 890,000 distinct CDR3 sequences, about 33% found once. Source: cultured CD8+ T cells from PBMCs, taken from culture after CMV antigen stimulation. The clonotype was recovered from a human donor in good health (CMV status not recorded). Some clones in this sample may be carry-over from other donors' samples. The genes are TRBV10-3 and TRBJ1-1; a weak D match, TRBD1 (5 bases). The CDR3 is CAISESEGSTEAFF. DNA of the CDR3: TGTGCCATCAGTGAGTCGGAGGGGTCCACTGAAGCTTTCTTT.